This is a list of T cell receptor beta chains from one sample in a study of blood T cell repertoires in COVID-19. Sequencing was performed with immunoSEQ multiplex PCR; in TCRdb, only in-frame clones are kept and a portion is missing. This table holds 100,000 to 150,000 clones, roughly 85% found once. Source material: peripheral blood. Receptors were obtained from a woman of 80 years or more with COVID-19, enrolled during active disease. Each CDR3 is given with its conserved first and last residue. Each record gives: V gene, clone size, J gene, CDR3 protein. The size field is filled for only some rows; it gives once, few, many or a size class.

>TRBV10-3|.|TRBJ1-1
CAIRGGGGRTEAFF
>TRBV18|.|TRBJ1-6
CASSPMTGDSPLHF
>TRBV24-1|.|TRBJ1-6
CATEKEGDSPLHF
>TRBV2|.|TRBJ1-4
CASRAEKLFF
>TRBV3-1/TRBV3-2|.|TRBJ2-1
CASSQDGTGPYNEQFF
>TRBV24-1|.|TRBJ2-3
CATSDPIPGEAQYF
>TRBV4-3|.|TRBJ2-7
CASSPHLERSSYEQYF
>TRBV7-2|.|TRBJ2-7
CASSLAGTSVTEQYF
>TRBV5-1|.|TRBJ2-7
CASSPGLAGPHYEQYF
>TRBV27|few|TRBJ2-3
CASSGRTEMINTQYF
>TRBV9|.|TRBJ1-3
CASSDTTGGRSGNTIYF
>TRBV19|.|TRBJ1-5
CASSQSPAGHQPQHF